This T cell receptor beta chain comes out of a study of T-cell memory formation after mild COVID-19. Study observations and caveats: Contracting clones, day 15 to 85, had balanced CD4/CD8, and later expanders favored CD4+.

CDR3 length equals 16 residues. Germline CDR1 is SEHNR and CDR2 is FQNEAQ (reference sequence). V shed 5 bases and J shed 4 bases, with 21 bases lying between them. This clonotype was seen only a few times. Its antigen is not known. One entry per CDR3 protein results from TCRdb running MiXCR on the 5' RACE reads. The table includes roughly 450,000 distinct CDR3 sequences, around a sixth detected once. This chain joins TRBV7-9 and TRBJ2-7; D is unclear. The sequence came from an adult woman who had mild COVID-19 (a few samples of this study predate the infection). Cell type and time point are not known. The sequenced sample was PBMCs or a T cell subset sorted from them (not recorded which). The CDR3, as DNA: TGTGCCAGCAGCCCCCACGGTCACCAGCTGGATTACGAGCAGTACTTC. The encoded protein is CASSPHGHQLDYEQYF.